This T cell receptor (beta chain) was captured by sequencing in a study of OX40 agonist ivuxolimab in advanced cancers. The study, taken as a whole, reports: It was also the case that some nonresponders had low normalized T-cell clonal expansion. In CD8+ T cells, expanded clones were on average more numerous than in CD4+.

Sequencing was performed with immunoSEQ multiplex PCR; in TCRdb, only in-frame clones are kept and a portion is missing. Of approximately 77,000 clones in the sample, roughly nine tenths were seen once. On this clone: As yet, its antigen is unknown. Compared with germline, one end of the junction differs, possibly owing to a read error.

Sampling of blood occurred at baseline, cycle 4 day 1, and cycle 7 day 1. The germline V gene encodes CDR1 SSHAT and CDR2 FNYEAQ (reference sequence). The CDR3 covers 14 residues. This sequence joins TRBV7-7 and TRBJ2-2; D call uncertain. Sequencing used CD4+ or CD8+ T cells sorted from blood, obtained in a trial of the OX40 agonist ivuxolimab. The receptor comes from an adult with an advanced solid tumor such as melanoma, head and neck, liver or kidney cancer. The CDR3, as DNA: TGTGCTAGCAGCTCCGGGCCTCCTTGGGGGGAGCTGTTTTTT. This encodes CASSSGPPWGELFF.